The sequence of this T cell receptor (beta chain) was determined in a study of blood T cells in healthy people across ages. Study-wide results and limits: Across the age range, TCR beta diversity per million T cells fell in a roughly linear way. Unknown CMV status may confound age-related changes in expanded clones.

Sample-barcoded 5' priming and a J-beta primer mix drove a second PCR of roughly 6 to 12 cycles. TCRdb redid the calling of the 5' RACE reads with MiXCR, one entry per CDR3 protein. The sample has 1.5 million to 2 million distinct CDR3 sequences, approximately 50% seen once; the top ten hold around 2.1%. Comments on this clonotype: The antigen is undetermined.

Specimen: blood. This clonotype originated in a woman aged 40 to 49 in good health.

The DNA for the CDR3 is TGTGCCAGCCCCGACCCTTGGGACACTAACTATGGCTACACCTTC. Protein product: CASPDPWDTNYGYTF. The chain employs TRBV27 and TRBJ1-2, with D possibly being TRBD1 (6 bases). Germline loops: CDR1 MNHEY, CDR2 SMNVEV (reference sequence). Trimming left V 8 bases short and J 0 bases short, with 16 bases between. The CDR3 covers 15 residues.